The sequence of this T cell receptor beta chain was determined in a study of tumor and adjacent non-tumor tissue in lung cancer. Study-level background: Patients comprised roughly 12 adenocarcinoma, 2 squamous cell carcinoma and 1 small cell lung cancer. About 4.17 million productive TCRbeta reads were obtained per sample on average. Study results and caveats: Compared with tumor, normal lung showed significantly lower TCR diversity. Tumor repertoires had a smaller top 100 clone share than normal lung.

Points on this clonotype: Its specificity is unknown.

Germline values: CDR1 MGHRA, CDR2 YSYEKL. The CDR3 is made up of 16 amino acids. V was clipped by 0 bases and J by 8 bases, with 16 bases between them. The template was RNA from unsorted bulk tissue. This non-tumor lung sample came from over 3 cm beyond the tumor edge. Three rounds of nested PCR, following a modified ARM-PCR protocol, produced the TCRbeta library. Each CDR3 protein gets one entry after TCRdb re-called the multiplex PCR reads with MiXCR. The sample has about 50,000 distinct CDR3 sequences; around two thirds are singletons. This sequence was found in a woman aged 55-70 years with non-small cell lung cancer. Specimen: distant non-tumor lung tissue. V gene TRBV4-1 combines with J gene TRBJ1-4; D ambiguous. The CDR3 loop is CASSQDQAVRSEKLFF. The CDR3 bases are TGCGCCAGCAGCCAAGATCAGGCAGTGCGATCAGAAAAACTGTTTTTT.